This T cell receptor (beta chain) was retrieved from a study of response to subunit inactivated influenza vaccine. Germline loops: CDR1 SGHTA, CDR2 FQGNSA. The ends were cut back, 5 bases at V and 5 bases at J, with 24 bases in the middle. The CDR3 loop spans 17 amino acids. Remarks on this clonotype: Its matching antigen is unknown.

TCRdb reprocessed the RT-PCR reads with MiXCR, giving one entry per CDR3 protein. The sample consists of some 800,000 distinct CDR3 sequences, around 21% of them appearing once. Study results and caveats: Each seasonal flu vaccination may recruit only limited new T cells, authors suggested.

The starting material was PBMCs from blood, obtained around 5 days after vaccination. The chain uses TRBV7-2 and TRBJ2-5; weak D call: TRBD2 (5 bases). The source of this sequence is a man in his fifties who received an inactivated influenza vaccine. The CDR3 DNA reads as TGTGCCAGCAGCGCTACCCCTCGGGGAGCTTGGGGTGAGACCCAGTACTTC. This translates into CASSATPRGAWGETQYF.